The 31 T cell receptor beta chains presented below share a single source sample, sequenced in a study of blood T cells in healthy people across ages. Using a J-beta primer mix together with a sample-barcoded 5' primer, a second PCR was run for roughly 6 to 12 cycles. Via MiXCR, TCRdb re-called the 5' RACE reads, giving one row per CDR3 protein. The sample lists roughly 1.7 million distinct CDR3 sequences, approximately 32% occurring once. The source material was blood. The receptors derive from a woman aged 30 to 39 in good health.

A note on this clonotype: Relative to the germline gene, one junction end is altered; a read error may explain this. This sequence joins TRBV7-8 and TRBJ1-5, with TRBD1 matching over 8 bases. CDR1 is SGHVS, CDR2 FQNEAQ, per germline. The CDR3 is 15 amino acids. The CDR3 protein is CASSSRGRAEQPQHF. The CDR3 region has the DNA TGTGCTAGCAGCTCCAGGGGGCGAGCAGAACAGCCCCAGCATTTT.

In its sample, this clonotype was seen a few times. The chain joins TRBV3-1 to TRBJ2-3; D is perhaps TRBD1 (5 bases). Deletions cut 1 base from V and 1 base from J, with 12 bases between. CDR3 length: 16 amino acids. Germline loops: CDR1 LGHDT, CDR2 YNNKEL (reference sequence). The CDR3 DNA reads TGTGCCAGCAGCCAAGGACTGGGGCAGGGCACAGATACGCAGTATTTT. Translated, it gives CASSQGLGQGTDTQYF.

This clonotype was seen more than once but under ten times. The V and J genes are TRBV7-3 and TRBJ1-5; D ambiguous. The CDR3 totals 16 residues. The V gene's germline CDR1 is SGHTA and CDR2 FQGTGA. Between the trimmed V and J ends, which lost 0 bases and 6 bases, there was a span of 15 bases. The CDR3 reads CASSLTLELDRQPQHF. In DNA form, the CDR3 reads TGTGCCAGCAGCTTAACGTTGGAATTAGACCGTCAGCCCCAGCATTTT.

Here the CDR3 reads CSATETSSEKLFF. The CDR3 DNA sequence: TGCAGTGCCACAGAGACTTCTTCGGAAAAACTGTTTTTT. The chain recombines TRBV20-1 with TRBJ1-4; D remains unclear. Germline CDR1 DFQATT, CDR2 SNEGSKA (reference sequence). This CDR3 comprises 13 residues. Trimming took off 6 bases at V and 8 bases at J, with 16 bases between the two ends.

This clonotype was detected only a few times. This may arise from a read error, as a much more abundant clone is one base away. The V and J genes are TRBV20-1 and TRBJ2-5; 9 bases match TRBD2. Germline V gene lookup returns CDR1 DFQATT and CDR2 SNEGSKA (reference sequence). CDR3 length: 15 residues. The V segment lost 1 base and the J segment 4 bases; nucleotides outside the gene matches: 7. For the CDR3, the DNA is TGCAGTGCTAGAGGCGGCGGGGGGGCCGGAGAGACCCAGTACTTC. Amino acids: CSARGGGGAGETQYF.

This clonotype was seen a few times. The J gene is TRBJ2-1, the V gene TRBV5-1; 10 bases line up with TRBD2. The germline V gene encodes CDR1 SGHRS and CDR2 YFSETQ. With V trimmed by 4 bases and J by 7 bases, 11 bases remained unmatched. There are 16 residues in the CDR3. The CDR3: CASSPGGLAAGNEQFF. CDR3 DNA sequence: TGCGCCAGCAGCCCAGGCGGACTAGCGGCAGGTAATGAGCAGTTCTTC.

This clonotype has a count of ten or more. This chain connects TRBV20-1 to TRBJ2-7; perhaps TRBD2 as D (6 bases). The V gene's germline CDR1 is DFQATT and CDR2 SNEGSKA (reference sequence). The CDR3 is made up of 14 amino acids. The V gene lost 1 base and the J gene lost 7 bases, with 17 bases spanning the gap. CDR3 region: CSARVVAGRKEQYF. In nucleotides, the CDR3 is TGCAGTGCTAGAGTCGTTGCGGGGCGTAAGGAGCAGTACTTC.

Comments on this clonotype: Being one base from a much bigger clone, this may be a read error. The genes are TRBV15 and TRBJ2-7, with D perhaps TRBD2 (6 bases). The CDR3 is 13 amino acids. CDR1 is LNHNV, CDR2 YYDKDF, per germline (reference sequence). The CDR3 bases are TGTGCCACCAGCAGCATCCGGGGGTACGGGCAGTACTTC. Encoded protein: CATSSIRGYGQYF.

The chain employs TRBV6-1 and TRBJ2-1; 7 bases align to TRBD2. This CDR3 region has 16 residues. Germline loops: CDR1 MNHNS, CDR2 SASEGT. Trimming at V came to 3 bases and at J to 6 bases, leaving 11 bases not matched to a gene. The CDR3 loop is CASSDLGRGVINEQFF. The CDR3 nucleotides read TGTGCCAGCAGTGACCTGGGACGGGGGGTAATCAATGAGCAGTTCTTC.

The CDR3 DNA sequence: TGTGCCAGCAGACCGGGACAAAGGATCTATGGCTACACCTTC. Encoded protein: CASRPGQRIYGYTF. V and J are TRBV6-6 and TRBJ1-2; tentative D call: TRBD1 (6 bases). The germline CDR1 and CDR2 sequences are MNHNY and SVGAGI (reference sequence). The CDR3 is made up of 14 amino acids. V lost 6 bases and J 4 bases, leaving 15 bases between the germline ends.

This clonotype was seen a few times. V usage is TRBV5-1 and J usage is TRBJ2-3; D is undetermined. V gave up 2 bases and J gave up 2 bases, with 15 bases separating them. Germline CDR1 is SGHRS and CDR2 is YFSETQ. This CDR3 comprises 16 residues. The CDR3 reads CASSFTRSGFTDTQYF. The CDR3 DNA reads TGCGCCAGCAGCTTTACCCGGAGTGGGTTCACAGATACGCAGTATTTT.

This clonotype turned up a few times. J is TRBJ2-3 and V is TRBV15; 11 nucleotides match TRBD2. J gave up 8 bases and V 3 bases, and 10 bases lay outside the gene matches. The CDR3 extends over 16 amino acids. Germline CDR1 LNHNV, CDR2 YYDKDF (reference sequence). The CDR3, as DNA: TGTGCCACCAGCAGGGGTAGTAGCGGGGGGGATGTTACGCAGTATTTT. Translated, it gives CATSRGSSGGDVTQYF.

The rearrangement uses TRBV5-6 and TRBJ2-2; 7 positions agree with TRBD1. V lost 4 bases, J lost 5 bases, and 8 bases stayed unmatched. Germline V gene lookup returns CDR1 SGHDT and CDR2 YYEEEE. The CDR3 contains 15 residues. The chain's CDR3 is CASSGRDRPTGELFF. The CDR3 DNA is TGTGCCAGCAGCGGACGGGACAGACCAACCGGGGAGCTGTTTTTT. Complete variable domain (other parts from reference TRBV5-6 and TRBJ2-2): DAGVTQSPTHLIKTRGQQVTLRCSPKSGHDTVSWYQQALGQGPQFIFQYYEEEERQRGNFPDRFSGHQFPNYSSELNVNALLLGDSALYLCASSGRDRPTGELFFGEGSRLTVL.

This clonotype was seen many times. This chain uses TRBV27 with TRBJ2-7, with 10 bases that match TRBD2. The V gene's germline CDR1 is MNHEY and CDR2 SMNVEV (reference sequence). The CDR3 covers 15 residues. The trim removed 3 bases at V and 2 bases at J, leaving 4 bases unmatched. This chain's CDR3 is CASSFFTSGAYEQYF. Written as DNA, the CDR3 is TGTGCCAGCAGTTTTTTCACTAGCGGGGCCTACGAGCAGTACTTC.

The chain combines TRBV20-1 with TRBJ2-6, with 7 bases aligning to TRBD1. J gave up 0 bases and V 1 base, and 3 bases lay outside the gene matches. The CDR3 covers 16 residues. Germline V gene lookup returns CDR1 DFQATT and CDR2 SNEGSKA (reference sequence). The DNA for the CDR3 is TGCAGTGCTAGAGCAGGGGGAAGCTCTGGGGCCAACGTCCTGACTTTC. Its protein product is CSARAGGSSGANVLTF.

The table lists this clonotype with a count of one. A much larger clone differs by one base, so this may be a read error. A read error is likely, as this CDR3 ends without the conserved phenylalanine or tryptophan. The chain couples TRBV10-3 to TRBJ2-1, with TRBD2 matching 11 bases. With 10 bases clipped from V and 0 bases from J, the junction kept 5 bases outside the gene matches. Germline values: CDR1 ENHRY, CDR2 SYGVKD. The CDR3 consists of 15 residues. The CDR3 reads CATTSGGSSYNEQFV. CDR3 coding DNA: TGTGCCACCACTAGCGGGGGAAGCTCCTACAATGAGCAGTTCGTC.

For this clonotype: Mismatch with germline at one junction end may stem from a read error. CDR3 loop: CASMWGLQSSYNEQFF. The DNA of the CDR3 is TGCGCCAGCATGTGGGGGTTGCAAAGCTCCTACAATGAGCAGTTCTTC. The genes are TRBV2 and TRBJ2-1; D tentatively fits TRBD1 or TRBD2 (5 bases each). Germline assignment: CDR1 SNHLY and CDR2 FYNNEI. The CDR3 spans 16 residues.

A note on this clonotype: This may come from a read error, since a much larger clone is one base off. The rearrangement links TRBV29-1 to TRBJ2-4, with a tentative D call TRBD2 (5 bases). The J call is doubtful: the DNA matches TRBJ2-7 better. The CDR3 spans 13 residues. CDR1 and CDR2 from the germline V gene are SQVTM and ANQGSEA. Here the CDR3 DNA reads TGCAGCGTTGAAGAACCGGGCGGGTACGAGCAGTACTTC. It specifies CSVEEPGGYEQYF.

This rearrangement joins TRBV20-1 to TRBJ2-5; D is perhaps TRBD2 (6 bases). The CDR3 runs 15 residues. In germline, CDR1 is DFQATT, CDR2 SNEGSKA (reference sequence). V gave up 0 bases and J gave up 2 bases, with 13 bases separating them. The DNA for the CDR3 is TGCAGTGCTAGAGAGGGACGGGGGTCACAAGAGACCCAGTACTTC. It codes for CSAREGRGSQETQYF.

The genes are TRBV20-1 and TRBJ1-5; D not resolved. The germline CDR1 and CDR2 sequences are DFQATT and SNEGSKA (reference sequence). The V end was cut by 7 bases, the J end by 0 bases, with 16 bases between. This CDR3 comprises 15 residues. The CDR3 sequence is CSVLGRRYSNQPQHF. The DNA of the CDR3 is TGCAGTGTCCTAGGTCGCCGGTATAGCAATCAGCCCCAGCATTTT.

This sequence joins TRBV21-1 and TRBJ2-7; TRBD1 reflects the table's D call only, with no check against the DNA. TRBV21-1 has pseudogene status. CDR3 length: 17 amino acids. CDR3 residues: CTSCKWETGHREYEQYF. CDR3 nucleotides: TGTACCAGCTGCAAATGGGAAACGGGGCACAGGGAGTACGAGCAGTACTTC.

This clonotype was picked up a small number of times. The CDR3 protein is CASSDNSRDEQYF. The CDR3 DNA is TGTGCCAGCAGTGATAACAGCCGGGACGAGCAGTACTTC. The chain has TRBV6-1 and TRBJ2-7; D gene uncertain. The germline CDR1 and CDR2 sequences are MNHNS and SASEGT. V gave up 3 bases and J gave up 5 bases, with 11 bases separating them. The CDR3 contains 13 residues.

This clonotype was recorded at least ten times. The rearrangement uses TRBV4-2 and TRBJ2-1; 8 nucleotides agree with TRBD2. CDR1 and CDR2 from the germline V gene are LGHNA and YNFKEQ. The CDR3 is 15 residues long. Losses at the gene ends were 4 bases for V and 3 bases for J; bases not matched to a gene: 5. Written as DNA, the CDR3 is TGTGCCAGCAGCCCCGGCAGCGGGAGCTACAATGAGCAGTTCTTC. Protein: CASSPGSGSYNEQFF.

The chain uses TRBV27 and TRBJ1-5; unclear D gene. This CDR3 comprises 15 residues. Germline CDR1 MNHEY, CDR2 SMNVEV (reference sequence). V lost 6 bases and J lost 1, with 13 bases in between. The chain's CDR3 is CASRPPSASNQPQHF. The CDR3 coding sequence is TGTGCCAGCAGGCCCCCCAGTGCGAGCAATCAGCCCCAGCATTTT.

The chain recombines TRBV28 with TRBJ2-7; D uncertain. Trimming left V 2 bases short and J 0 bases short, with 11 bases between. This CDR3 has 15 amino acids. Germline V gives CDR1 MDHEN, CDR2 SYDVKM. CDR3 bases: TGTGCCAGCAGTTTAAGTGGCAAAACCTCCTACGAGCAGTACTTC. This translates into CASSLSGKTSYEQYF.

This clonotype was recorded a few times. This chain joins TRBV5-1 and TRBJ1-1; 8 positions agree with TRBD1. Germline CDR1 reads SGHRS; CDR2 reads YFSETQ. V shed 1 base, J shed 0 bases, and the junction held 2 bases outside the gene matches. This CDR3 has 15 residues. CDR3: CASSLQGAVNTEAFF. CDR3 bases: TGCGCCAGCAGCTTGCAGGGGGCGGTGAACACTGAAGCTTTCTTT.

CDR3 region: CASSRRGSGQETQYF. The CDR3 bases are TGTGCCAGCAGCCGCCGCGGTAGCGGCCAAGAGACCCAGTACTTC. V gene TRBV3-1 combines with J gene TRBJ2-5, with a tentative D call TRBD2 (6 bases). V shed 4 bases and J shed 1 base, with 13 bases lying between them. The germline CDR1 and CDR2 sequences are LGHDT and YNNKEL (reference sequence). CDR3 length: 15 residues.

The table lists this clonotype with a few counts. The junction shows a germline mismatch at one end, possibly a read error. This chain joins TRBV6-5 and TRBJ2-1, with TRBD2 matching 7 bases. CDR1 is MNHEY, CDR2 SVGAGI, per germline. The CDR3 is made up of 15 amino acids. The CDR3 DNA is TGTGCCAGCAGTCGGTCCGGGACTACCTACCATGAGCAGTTCTTC. It translates to CASSRSGTTYHEQFF.

The chain links TRBV11-1 to TRBJ2-7; 8 nucleotides line up with TRBD1. This CDR3 region has 14 residues. J was trimmed by 7 bases and V by 7 bases; bases with no gene match: 12. The germline gives CDR1 SGHAT, CDR2 FQDESV (reference sequence). In DNA form, the CDR3 reads TGTGCCAGCAACCCTACCAGGGGGCTAGGAGAGCAGTACTTC. Amino acid sequence: CASNPTRGLGEQYF.

The gene calls are TRBV5-6 and TRBJ2-4; 9 positions agree with TRBD1. CDR3 length: 14 residues. CDR1 is SGHDT and CDR2 is YYEEEE in the germline V gene. Trimming at V came to 4 bases and at J to 13 bases, leaving 12 bases not matched to a gene. The CDR3 sequence: CASSVDPDRGEQYF. The CDR3, as DNA: TGTGCCAGCAGCGTGGACCCGGACAGGGGAGAGCAGTACTTC. The full variable domain, completed using reference TRBV5-6 and TRBJ2-4, is DAGVTQSPTHLIKTRGQQVTLRCSPKSGHDTVSWYQQALGQGPQFIFQYYEEEERQRGNFPDRFSGHQFPNYSSELNVNALLLGDSALYLCASSVDPDRGEQYFGAGTRLSVL.

CDR3 sequence: CASSPLTAITYNEQFF. The CDR3 DNA reads as TGTGCCAGCAGCCCACTGACAGCGATAACCTACAATGAGCAGTTCTTC. The rearrangement uses TRBV7-3 and TRBJ2-1, with a weak D call TRBD1 (5 bases). V lost 5 bases and J 2 bases, leaving 16 bases between the germline ends. This CDR3 region has 16 residues. The V gene's germline CDR1 is SGHTA and CDR2 FQGTGA.